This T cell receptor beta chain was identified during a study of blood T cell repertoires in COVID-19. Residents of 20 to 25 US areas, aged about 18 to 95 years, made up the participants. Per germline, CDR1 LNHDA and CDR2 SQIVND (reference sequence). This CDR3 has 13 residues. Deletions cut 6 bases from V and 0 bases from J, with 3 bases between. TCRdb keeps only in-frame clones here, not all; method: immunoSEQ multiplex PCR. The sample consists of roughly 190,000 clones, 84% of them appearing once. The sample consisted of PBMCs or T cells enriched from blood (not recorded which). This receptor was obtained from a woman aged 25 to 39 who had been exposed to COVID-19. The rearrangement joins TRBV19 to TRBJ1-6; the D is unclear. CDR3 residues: CASSGSYNSPLHF. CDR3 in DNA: TGTGCCAGTAGCGGCTCCTATAATTCACCCCTCCACTTT.